This is a list of T cell receptor beta chains from one sample in a study of cytomegalovirus exposure and HLA in healthy donors. Sequenced by immunoSEQ multiplex PCR; TCRdb stores in-frame clones only, minus some. The repertoire includes about 190,000 clones, over 70% of them detected once, and roughly 1.2% sits in the top ten. The sample comprised PBMCs. The receptors were gathered from a boy younger than 10 in good health and CMV-seronegative. The CDR3 runs from the conserved cysteine through the conserved F or W. A D gene is named only where the DNA matches it firmly. Clone sizes are given selectively: once, few, many, or a class where the clone is expanded.

>TRBJ1-6|.|.|TRBV7-2
CASSPWANSNSPLHF
TGTGCCAGCAGCCCGTGGGCTAACTCTAATTCACCCCTCCACTTT
>TRBJ1-5|.|TRBD1|TRBV19
CASRPGQASNQPQHF
TGTGCCAGTAGGCCGGGACAGGCATCCAATCAGCCCCAGCATTTT
>TRBJ2-3|.|.|TRBV5-6
CASGEINGDTQYF
TGTGCCAGCGGAGAAATAAACGGGGATACGCAGTATTTT
>TRBJ2-7|.|.|TRBV11-2
CASSLRRRSGNPNSYEQYF
TGTGCCAGCAGCTTACGGCGGCGAAGCGGAAACCCTAACTCCTACGAGCAGTACTTC
>TRBJ2-2|.|TRBD1|TRBV6-5
CASRRGQGVTGELFF
TGTGCCAGCAGGCGGGGACAGGGAGTAACCGGGGAGCTGTTTTTT
>TRBJ2-2|.|TRBD2|TRBV9
CASSDFASGGITGELFF
TGTGCCAGCAGCGACTTTGCCAGCGGGGGCATCACCGGGGAGCTGTTTTTT
>TRBJ1-4|.|.|TRBV9
CASSATGGGLGNEKLFF
TGTGCCAGCAGCGCTACAGGAGGGGGACTAGGGAATGAAAAACTGTTTTTT
>TRBJ1-5|.|.|TRBV5-6
CASSLGAANQPQHF
TGTGCCAGCAGCTTGGGGGCAGCTAATCAGCCCCAGCATTTT
>TRBJ1-1|.|.|TRBV5-6
CASSLYGGGGTEAFF
TGTGCCAGCAGCTTGTATGGGGGAGGAGGCACTGAAGCTTTCTTT
>TRBJ1-3|once|.|TRBV11-2
CASSLDPGTLNTIYF
TGTGCCAGCAGCTTAGACCCAGGGACACTAAACACCATATATTTT
>TRBJ1-1|.|.|TRBV6-1
CASSDVGGAEAFF
TGTGCCAGCAGTGATGTAGGGGGGGCTGAAGCTTTCTTT
>TRBJ1-5|.|TRBD1|TRBV6-5
CASRQDRGGNQPQHF
TGTGCCAGCAGACAGGACAGGGGAGGCAATCAGCCCCAGCATTTT
>TRBJ2-7|once|TRBD1|TRBV7-6
CASSLAATGVDEQYF
TGTGCCAGCAGCTTAGCTGCGACAGGGGTCGACGAGCAGTACTTC
>TRBJ1-2|.|TRBD1|TRBV5-4
CASSPGTDDYYGYTF
TGTGCCAGCAGCCCCGGGACAGATGATTACTATGGCTACACCTTC
>TRBJ1-2|.|TRBD1|TRBV9
CATLQRRDRSGGVYGYTF
TGTGCCACCCTCCAACGCAGGGACAGATCAGGCGGTGTCTATGGCTACACCTTC
>TRBJ1-6|.|TRBD1|TRBV7-2
CASSYGGGLNSPLHF
TGTGCCAGCAGCTACGGAGGGGGCCTGAATTCACCCCTCCACTTT
>TRBJ2-3|.|.|TRBV5-8
CASSLGGESTDTQYF
TGTGCCAGCAGCTTGGGGGGGGAATCCACAGATACGCAGTATTTT
>TRBJ2-5|.|TRBD1|TRBV9
CASSVWDRGQETQYF
TGTGCCAGCAGCGTTTGGGACAGGGGGCAGGAGACCCAGTACTTC
>TRBJ2-1|.|.|TRBV28
CASSPPQGVGGEQFF
TGTGCCAGCAGTCCCCCTCAGGGGGTGGGGGGTGAGCAGTTCTTC
>TRBJ1-2|.|TRBD1|TRBV5-4
CASSWDREDGYTF
TGTGCCAGCAGCTGGGACAGGGAGGATGGCTACACCTTC
>TRBJ2-1|.|TRBD1|TRBV27
CASRQGENEQLF
TGTGCCAGCAGACAGGGGGAGAATGAGCAGCTCTTC
>TRBJ1-4|.|TRBD1|TRBV7-2
CASSLVSGGTGGEKLFF
TGTGCCAGCAGCTTAGTCTCTGGCGGGACAGGGGGTGAAAAACTGTTTTTT
>TRBJ1-3|.|TRBD1|TRBV2
CASNRDRHNGNTIYF
TGTGCCAGCAACCGGGACAGGCATAACGGAAACACCATATATTTT
>TRBJ1-2|.|.|TRBV5-4
CASSFSSLSAVGYTF
TGTGCCAGCAGCTTCTCGAGTCTAAGCGCGGTTGGCTACACCTTC
>TRBJ1-2|once|.|TRBV4-3
CASSQDRRGGYTF
TGCGCCAGCAGCCAAGATCGGAGGGGTGGCTACACCTTC
>TRBJ1-2|.|.|TRBV5-1
CAGSFGPGRDYGYTF
.
>TRBJ1-2|.|TRBD1|TRBV29-1
CSVQDRVNGYTF
TGCAGCGTTCAGGACAGGGTGAATGGCTACACCTTC
>TRBJ1-5|.|.|TRBV30
CAWSVRGSQPQHF
TGTGCCTGGAGTGTACGAGGGAGTCAGCCCCAGCATTTT
>TRBJ1-4|once|.|TRBV9
CASSAYDRLNEKLFF
TGTGCCAGCAGCGCGTATGACAGGCTGAATGAAAAACTGTTTTTT
>TRBJ2-1|.|TRBD2|TRBV6-1
CASYPRPGGPHEQFF
TGTGCCAGTTACCCGCGACCGGGAGGGCCCCATGAGCAGTTCTTC
>TRBJ2-1|.|TRBD2|TRBV4-2
CASSQDGASGRNEQFF
TGTGCCAGCAGCCAAGATGGAGCTAGCGGGAGGAATGAGCAGTTCTTC
>TRBJ2-7|.|TRBD2|TRBV5-6
CASSEGGTEQYF
TGTGCCAGCAGCGAGGGAGGGACCGAGCAGTACTTC
>TRBJ2-1|once|.|TRBV18
CASSPRDSGNEQFF
TGTGCCAGCTCACCACGGGACAGCGGGAATGAGCAGTTCTTC
>TRBJ1-2|.|TRBD1|TRBV6-5
CASRENFGQVYGYTF
TGTGCCAGCAGGGAGAACTTCGGACAGGTCTATGGCTACACCTTC
>TRBJ2-5|.|.|TRBV4-1
CASSPEGGSPGTQYF
TGCGCCAGCAGCCCAGAGGGGGGGAGTCCAGGGACCCAGTACTTC
>TRBJ2-7|.|.|TRBV19
CASSIAVAYEQYF
TGTGCCAGTAGTATAGCGGTTGCCTACGAGCAGTACTTC